Listed below are T cell receptor beta chains from one sample, sequenced in a study of T-cell reconstitution after alpha-beta-depleted transplantation in children. Each CDR3 protein is one row after TCRdb ran MiXCR on the PCR reads. The sample lists 500,000 to 750,000 distinct CDR3 sequences; over 10% were seen once. This specimen consisted of PBMCs, mostly from graft donor cells, obtained 360 days after TCRalphabeta/CD19-depleted stem cell transplant. The receptors shown here come from a male patient under 18 who had a stem cell transplant for acute myeloid leukemia, so the T cells may come from the graft donor. The conserved cysteine and the conserved F or W are not part of the CDR3 here.

V gene | CDR3 length | CDR3 protein
TRBV7-2 | 14 | ASSLAGGHHTDTQY
TRBV7-3 | 12 | ASSKTPGVAEQF
TRBV29-1 | 10 | SAVAGIDEQF
TRBV7-9 | 13 | ASSLVHRGRSGYT
TRBV3-1 | 9 | ASSQDHWKY
TRBV9 | 12 | ASSGIQGDYGYT
TRBV15 | 11 | ATSRAQGYGYT
TRBV28 | 10 | ASSGTTSEQY
TRBV9 | 12 | ASSERPTGDTQY
TRBV9 | 15 | ASSVGPGTGSGNTIY
TRBV20-1 | 14 | SASGGRGRVSGELF
TRBV20-1 | 13 | TLTSGRSGHKGQF
TRBV12-3/TRBV12-4 | 14 | ASSPPGNPYQETQY
TRBV12-3/TRBV12-4 | 14 | ASSRLLPLGYNEQF
TRBV20-1 | 9 | SAPVGNTIY
TRBV29-1 | 10 | SAEVYTGELF
TRBV6-5 | 14 | ASSYSIVGGPDEQF
TRBV18 | 11 | AAGEGRTDTQY
TRBV6-1 | 15 | ASSEWPLAGVTGELF
TRBV24-1 | 13 | ATSDLRGSYNEQF
TRBV19 | 14 | ASSPYIGTVSYEQH
TRBV20-1 | 9 | RSRGPYGYT
TRBV18 | 13 | ASSPRSLGDYGYT
TRBV15 | 15 | ATETGLNRKITGELF
TRBV19 | 12 | ASHTGIGYYGYT
TRBV3-1 | 17 | ASSPRLAGLRRGTGELF
TRBV25-1 | 13 | ASSDRDTSSYEQY
TRBV7-2 | 15 | ASSLVPLRGNTDTQY
TRBV28 | 14 | ASSLFAGGPQETQY
TRBV7-6 | 17 | ASSLSRLAGGPIYNEQF
TRBV12-3/TRBV12-4 | 11 | ASRQGVNYGYT
TRBV6-5 | 12 | ASGTGVMNTEAF
TRBV20-1 | 14 | SASPPSGGSYNEQF
TRBV7-3 | 14 | ASSPGSGGATDTQY
TRBV29-1 | 13 | SVEGSPVAFNEQF